These 14 T cell receptor beta chains were all obtained from the same sample, sequenced in a study of T cell changes during pregnancy in multiple sclerosis. Assay used: immunoSEQ multiplex PCR; TCRdb lists only in-frame clones, some missing. The data contain over 20,000 clones, around nine tenths of them singletons. This specimen consisted of CD8+ T cells from peripheral blood mononuclear cells, obtained in the second trimester of pregnancy. All receptors come from a female donor in good health, enrolled as a control in a pregnancy study.

This chain connects TRBV5-7 to TRBJ1-6; D remains unclear. TRBV5-7 has ORF status, its function being uncertain. The CDR3 contains 17 residues. The V and J ends lost 1 base and 10 bases respectively, with 21 bases between them. The CDR3 region has the DNA TGTGCCAGCAGCTTGCTTGTCTTTAGACATCGGCGATCACCCCTCCACTTT. Its protein product is CASSLLVFRHRRSPLHF.

The chain combines TRBV10-3 with TRBJ1-5, with D possibly TRBD1 on 6 matching bases. V lost 0 bases, J lost 5 bases, and 17 bases lay in between. Per germline, CDR1 ENHRY and CDR2 SYGVKD. The CDR3 consists of 17 residues. This CDR3 is CAISESEPGQNYQPQHF. CDR3 bases: TGTGCCATCAGTGAGTCAGAACCGGGACAAAATTATCAGCCCCAGCATTTT.

This chain links TRBV18 with TRBJ2-1, with 10 bases lining up with TRBD2. The V gene end was trimmed by 3 bases and the J gene end by 1 base; junction bases not matched to a gene: 6. The CDR3 is made up of 17 amino acids. CDR1 is KGHSH, CDR2 LQKENI, per germline. CDR3 in amino acids: CASSPYSSGSSYNEQFF. The CDR3 DNA is TGTGCCAGCTCACCGTATTCTAGCGGGAGTTCCTACAATGAGCAGTTCTTC.

The chain recombines TRBV29-1 with TRBJ1-1; D is perhaps TRBD1 (5 bases). The V end was cut by 3 bases, the J end by 11 bases, with 10 bases between. The CDR3 spans 10 residues. CDR1 and CDR2 (germline): SQVTM, ANQGSEA. Written as DNA, the CDR3 is TGCAGCGTTGACGCGGGGGAGGCTTTCTTT. Its translation: CSVDAGEAFF.

This clone was detected only once. This sequence joins TRBV5-3 and TRBJ1-3; no clear D gene. TRBV5-3 is classed as an ORF, of uncertain function. The germline V and J ends were trimmed by 4 bases and 9 bases, with 17 bases remaining between them. The CDR3 runs to 14 residues. The CDR3 nucleotides are TGTGCCAGAAGCACGGCCAGATCGACGGGCACCATATATTTT. It codes for CARSTARSTGTIYF.

The V gene is TRBV7-9, the J gene TRBJ2-7, with D perhaps TRBD2 (6 bases). Germline assignment: CDR1 SEHNR and CDR2 FQNEAQ (reference sequence). This CDR3 region has 14 residues. V shed 5 bases and J shed 7 bases, with 18 bases lying between them. The CDR3 nucleotides read TGTGCCAGCAGCCCCGGGACGCGGGGCTGGGAGCAGTACTTC. Translated: CASSPGTRGWEQYF.

The chain employs TRBV28 and TRBJ2-3; 7 bases line up with TRBD2. The germline CDR1 and CDR2 sequences are MDHEN and SYDVKM. V lost 2 bases and J lost 2; bases outside the gene matches: 4. The CDR3 length is 15 residues. The chain's CDR3 is CASSLLLADTDTQYF. The CDR3 nucleotides are TGTGCCAGCAGTTTACTTCTAGCGGACACAGATACGCAGTATTTT.

V gene TRBV7-8 combines with J gene TRBJ2-7; weak D call: TRBD1 (6 bases). The CDR3 length is 14 residues. Trimming removed 1 base from V and 3 bases from J, with 10 bases in between. Germline V lookup: CDR1 SGHVS, CDR2 FQNEAQ. In nucleotides, the CDR3 is TGTGCCAGCAGCTTAGATAGAGGGGGCTACGAGCAGTACTTC. Its translation is CASSLDRGGYEQYF. The entire variable domain, with the rest obtained from reference TRBV7-8 and TRBJ2-7, is as follows: GAGVSQSPRYKVAKRGQDVALRCDPISGHVSLFWYQQALGQGPEFLTYFQNEAQLDKSGLPSDRFFAERPEGSVSTLKIQRTQQEDSAVYLCASSLDRGGYEQYFGPGTRLTVT.

This chain uses TRBV5-4 with TRBJ2-5; D is unresolved. Trimming removed 4 bases from V and 0 bases from J, with 10 bases in between. Germline-derived CDR1 and CDR2 are SGHNT and YYREEE (reference sequence). The CDR3 is 14 amino acids. CDR3 sequence reads: CASSTPRDQETQYF. CDR3 in DNA: TGTGCCAGCAGCACCCCCCGGGACCAAGAGACCCAGTACTTC.

The V gene is TRBV7-8, the J gene TRBJ2-3; D gene ambiguous. Germline V gene lookup returns CDR1 SGHVS and CDR2 FQNEAQ. The ends were cut back, 1 base at V and 2 bases at J, with 13 bases in the middle. The CDR3 totals 16 residues. This CDR3 reads CASSLGPAGYTDTQYF. The CDR3 DNA is TGTGCCAGCAGCTTAGGCCCCGCAGGATACACAGATACGCAGTATTTT. The complete variable domain, with remaining parts taken from reference TRBV7-8 and TRBJ2-3, reads GAGVSQSPRYKVAKRGQDVALRCDPISGHVSLFWYQQALGQGPEFLTYFQNEAQLDKSGLPSDRFFAERPEGSVSTLKIQRTQQEDSAVYLCASSLGPAGYTDTQYFGPGTRLTVL.

This clone appeared once. The V call is TRBV5-1, the J call TRBJ2-1, with TRBD1 identical over 7 bases. Per the germline V gene, CDR1 is SGHRS and CDR2 is YFSETQ. CDR3 length equals 12 residues. Trimming at V came to 0 bases and at J to 9 bases, leaving 0 bases not matched to a gene. CDR3 in amino acids: CASSLEGAEQFF. The CDR3 coding sequence is TGCGCCAGCAGCTTGGAGGGGGCTGAGCAGTTCTTC. The whole variable domain, filled in from reference TRBV5-1 and TRBJ2-1, reads KAGVTQTPRYLIKTRGQQVTLSCSPISGHRSVSWYQQTPGQGLQFLFEYFSETQRNKGNFPGRFSGRQFSNSRSEMNVSTLELGDSALYLCASSLEGAEQFFGPGTRLTVL.

The chain couples TRBV27 to TRBJ2-1; 8 nucleotides align to TRBD2. From germline, CDR1 is MNHEY and CDR2 SMNVEV (reference sequence). The V segment lost 3 bases and the J segment 4 bases; nucleotides outside the gene matches: 5. This CDR3 region has 15 residues. CDR3 bases: TGTGCCAGCAGTTTTATCCTAGCGGGTTACAATGAGCAGTTCTTC. As protein: CASSFILAGYNEQFF.

The gene calls are TRBV7-2 and TRBJ2-1, with D perhaps TRBD1 (6 bases). Germline V gene sequence: CDR1 SGHTA, CDR2 FQGNSA. The length of the CDR3 is 12 residues. With 1 base removed from V and 10 bases from J, the gap between germline ends came to 8 bases. CDR3 sequence (DNA): TGTGCCAGCAGCTTAGGAAGGGGGGAGCAGTTCTTC. It codes for CASSLGRGEQFF.

CDR3 loop: CASSYWGDSLDNEQFF. CDR3 nucleotide sequence: TGTGCCAGCAGTTACTGGGGGGACTCCTTAGACAATGAGCAGTTCTTC. V and J are TRBV6-5 and TRBJ2-1; a possible D gene is TRBD2 (6 bases). In germline, CDR1 is MNHEY, CDR2 SVGAGI. There are 16 residues in the CDR3. Trimming shortened V by 1 base and J by 5 bases, and 15 bases separated the two germline ends.